This entry concerns a single T cell receptor (beta chain). The antigen is unknown. Trimming removed 6 bases from V and 3 bases from J, with 20 bases in between. CDR3 length: 16 amino acids. These data come from a study of T cell repertoires in cytomegalovirus infection. Study background: In the study, CMV epitopes included recently identified HLA-C-restricted and well-studied HLA-B-restricted ones. Matching HLA type, along with CMV infection, was indicated by public TCR beta signatures. Overall study findings and caveats: Individuals carrying CMV plus the relevant HLA were identified by cumulative frequency of public TCR beta families.

In TCRdb, the reads were re-called with MiXCR into one record per CDR3 protein. In the table there are 600,000 to 700,000 distinct CDR3 sequences, roughly 36% of which are singletons. This rearrangement joins TRBV12-3 or TRBV12-4 to TRBJ2-5, with D unclear. The sequencing here drew on cultured PBMCs, taken from culture after CMV antigen stimulation. The TCR comes from a human donor in good health (CMV status not recorded). Some clones in this sample may be carry-over from other donors' samples. CDR3 sequence: CASSRAPQRFEETQYF. CDR3 in DNA: TGTGCCAGCAGCCGCGCCCCACAGAGGTTTGAAGAGACCCAGTACTTC.